Shown below are 10 T cell receptor beta chains from a single sample sequenced in a study of cytotoxic CD8 clonotypes in ibrutinib-treated CLL. Some clones are missing from TCRdb's copy, which holds only in-frame ones; the method was immunoSEQ multiplex PCR. This repertoire shows more than 110,000 clones, 80% found once; its top ten account for roughly 7.2%. This specimen consisted of PBMCs, obtained after 36 months of ibrutinib treatment. The receptors originated from a human donor with chronic lymphocytic leukemia.

This clone was found once. CDR3 DNA sequence: TGTGCCTGGGCGGGACAGAAGACCTATGGCTACACCTTC. Its protein is CAWAGQKTYGYTF. The chain couples TRBV30 to TRBJ1-2; 7 nucleotides agree with TRBD1. Germline loops: CDR1 GTSNPN, CDR2 SVGIG (reference sequence). The CDR3 spans 13 residues. Trimming removed 5 bases from V and 4 bases from J; junction bases left unmatched: 7.

The chain combines TRBV4-1 with TRBJ1-2, with D perhaps TRBD1 (5 bases). The V end was cut by 4 bases, the J end by 0 bases, with 9 bases between. There are 14 residues in the CDR3. Germline values: CDR1 MGHRA, CDR2 YSYEKL. The CDR3, as DNA: TGCGCCAGCAGCCCAACGGACACTAACTATGGCTACACCTTC. This gives the protein CASSPTDTNYGYTF.

The V gene is TRBV30, the J gene TRBJ2-7; TRBD2 aligns across 8 bases. The germline CDR1 and CDR2 sequences are GTSNPN and SVGIG (reference sequence). The CDR3 runs to 14 residues. The V segment lost 4 bases and the J segment 0 bases; nucleotides outside the gene matches: 5. This chain's CDR3 is CAWKAGTSSYEQYF. In nucleotides, the CDR3 is TGTGCCTGGAAAGCGGGGACTAGCTCCTACGAGCAGTACTTC.

In nucleotides, the CDR3 is TGTGCCAGCAGCTTGTGGGGGTCAGATACGCAGTATTTT. Encoded protein: CASSLWGSDTQYF. V is TRBV5-5 and J is TRBJ2-3; D tentatively fits TRBD1 or TRBD2 (5 bases each). Deletions cut 1 base from V and 4 bases from J, with 7 bases between. The CDR3 loop spans 13 amino acids. From germline, CDR1 is SGHKS and CDR2 YYEKEE (reference sequence).

There are a few counts of this clone. This sequence joins TRBV29-1 and TRBJ2-3, with D unresolved. This CDR3 spans 12 amino acids. CDR1 and CDR2 from the germline V gene are SQVTM and ANQGSEA. The V gene lost 6 bases and the J gene lost 4 bases, with 11 bases spanning the gap. The CDR3 DNA follows: TGCAGCGTACGTGAAGGATCAGATACGCAGTATTTT. As protein: CSVREGSDTQYF.

The chain uses TRBV27 and TRBJ2-7; TRBD1 might be the D (6 bases). This CDR3 has 14 residues. Germline lookup yields CDR1 MNHEY and CDR2 SMNVEV (reference sequence). The V end lost 4 bases, the J end lost 3 bases, and 13 bases lay between the germline ends. The CDR3 sequence: CASSCQGIRYEQYF. The CDR3 DNA is TGTGCCAGCAGTTGCCAGGGGATCCGCTACGAGCAGTACTTC.

The V call is TRBV18, the J call TRBJ1-5, with 9 nucleotides matching TRBD1. The CDR3 is made up of 15 amino acids. From germline, CDR1 is KGHSH and CDR2 LQKENI. V shed 6 bases, J shed 6 bases, and the junction held 9 bases outside the gene matches. For the CDR3, the DNA is TGTGCCAGCTCCCAGGGACAGGGTACTTTTCAGCCCCAGCATTTT. It specifies CASSQGQGTFQPQHF. Full variable domain (outside the CDR3, taken from reference TRBV18 and TRBJ1-5): NAGVMQNPRHLVRRRGQEARLRCSPMKGHSHVYWYRQLPEEGLKFMVYLQKENIIDESGMPKERFSAEFPKEGPSILRIQQVVRGDSAAYFCASSQGQGTFQPQHFGDGTRLSIL.

The chain combines TRBV9 with TRBJ2-1, with D possibly TRBD2 on 6 matching bases. Germline CDR1 reads SGDLS; CDR2 reads YYNGEE. This CDR3 has 14 amino acids. Trimming removed 3 bases at V and 5 bases at J, with 12 bases between. The CDR3 bases are TGTGCCAGCAGCGATTCCCCGGGAGACAATGAGCAGTTCTTC. This gives the protein CASSDSPGDNEQFF.

This clone was observed a handful of times. Here the CDR3 DNA reads TGTGCTAGTGGCCGCTGGGAAGGGGGTAGTCAGCCCCAGCATTTT. Translating it yields CASGRWEGGSQPQHF. This chain uses TRBV12-5 with TRBJ1-5, with D tentatively TRBD1 (6 bases). CDR1 and CDR2 from the germline V gene are LGHNT and FRNRAP. The CDR3 is made up of 15 amino acids. Trimming left V 6 bases short and J 6 bases short, with 18 bases between.

Only a few counts were recorded for this clone. This chain connects TRBV19 to TRBJ1-4; perhaps TRBD1 as D (6 bases). CDR3 length: 17 amino acids. CDR1 is LNHDA and CDR2 is SQIVND in the germline V gene (reference sequence). The V and J ends lost 6 bases and 4 bases respectively, with 21 bases between them. The CDR3 region has the DNA TGTGCCAGTAGGGATCTAACTAGGGGGTGGCTTAATGAAAAACTGTTTTTT. This translates into CASRDLTRGWLNEKLFF.